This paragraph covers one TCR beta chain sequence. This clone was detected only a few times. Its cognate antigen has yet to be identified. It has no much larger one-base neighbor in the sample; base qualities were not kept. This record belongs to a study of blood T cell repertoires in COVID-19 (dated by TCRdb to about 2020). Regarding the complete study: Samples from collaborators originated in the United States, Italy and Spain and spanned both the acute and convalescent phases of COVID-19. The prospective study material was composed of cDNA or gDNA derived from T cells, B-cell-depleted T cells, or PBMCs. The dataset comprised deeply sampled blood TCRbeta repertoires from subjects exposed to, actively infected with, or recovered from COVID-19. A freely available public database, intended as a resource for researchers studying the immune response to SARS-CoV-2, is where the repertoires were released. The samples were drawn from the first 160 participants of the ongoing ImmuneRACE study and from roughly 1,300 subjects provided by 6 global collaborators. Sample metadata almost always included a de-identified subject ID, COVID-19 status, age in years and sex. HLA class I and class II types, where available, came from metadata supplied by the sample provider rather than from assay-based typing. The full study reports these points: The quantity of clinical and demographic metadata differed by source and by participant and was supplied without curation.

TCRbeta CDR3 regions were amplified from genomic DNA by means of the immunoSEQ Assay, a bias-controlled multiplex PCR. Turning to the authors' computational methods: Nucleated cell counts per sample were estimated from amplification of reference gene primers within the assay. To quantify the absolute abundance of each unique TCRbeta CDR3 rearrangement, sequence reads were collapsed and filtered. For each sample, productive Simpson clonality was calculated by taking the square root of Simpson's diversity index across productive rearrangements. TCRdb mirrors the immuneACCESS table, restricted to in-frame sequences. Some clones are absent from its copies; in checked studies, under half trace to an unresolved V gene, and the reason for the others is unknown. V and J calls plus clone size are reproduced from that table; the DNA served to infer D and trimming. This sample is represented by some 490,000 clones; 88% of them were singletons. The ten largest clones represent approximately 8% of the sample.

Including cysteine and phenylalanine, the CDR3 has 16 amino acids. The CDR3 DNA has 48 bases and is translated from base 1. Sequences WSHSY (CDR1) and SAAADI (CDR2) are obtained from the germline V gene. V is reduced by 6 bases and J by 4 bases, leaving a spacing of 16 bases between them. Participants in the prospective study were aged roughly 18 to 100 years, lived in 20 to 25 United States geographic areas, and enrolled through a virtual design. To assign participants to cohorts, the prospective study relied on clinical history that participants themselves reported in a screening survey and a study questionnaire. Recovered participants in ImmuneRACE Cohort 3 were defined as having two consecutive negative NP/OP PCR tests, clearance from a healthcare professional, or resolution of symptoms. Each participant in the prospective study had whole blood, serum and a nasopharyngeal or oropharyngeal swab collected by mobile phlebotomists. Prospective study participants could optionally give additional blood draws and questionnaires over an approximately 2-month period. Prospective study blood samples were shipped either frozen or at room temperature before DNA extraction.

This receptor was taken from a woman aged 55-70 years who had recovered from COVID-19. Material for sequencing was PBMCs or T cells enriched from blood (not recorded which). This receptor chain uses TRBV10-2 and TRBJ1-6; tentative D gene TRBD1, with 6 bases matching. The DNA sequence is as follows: TGCGCCAGCAGGGACGTCCGGGGACAATATAATTCACCCCTCCACTTT. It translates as CASRDVRGQYNSPLHF.